Presented here are 8 T cell receptor beta chains from one specimen sequenced in a study of shared clonotypes between healthy human individuals. Naive CD8 cells lacked CD45RO, underwent positive selection for CCR7 and left out terminally differentiated effector memory CD45RA+ cells. Sequenced by immunoSEQ multiplex PCR; TCRdb stores in-frame clones only, minus some. The sample records approximately 2,000,000 clones, over 85% being singletons. The sequencing input was naive CD8+ T cells from PBMCs. The receptors come from a man aged 18 to 29 in good health. Some clones in this sample may be carry-over from other donors' samples.

The CDR3 DNA is TGCGCCAGCAGCCCTAGGGCTCCCAGCGGACCTCTCTACGAGCAGTACTTC. As protein: CASSPRAPSGPLYEQYF. This chain joins TRBV4-3 and TRBJ2-7; possible D gene TRBD2, 5 bases. This CDR3 comprises 17 residues. In germline, CDR1 is LGHNA, CDR2 YSLEER. V was shortened by 4 bases and J by 3 bases, with 22 bases between the two germline ends.

With regard to this clone: Different DNA sequences within this sample yield the same CDR3. V and J are TRBV30 and TRBJ2-1; a possible D gene is TRBD1 (6 bases). The CDR3 totals 14 residues. Between the trimmed V and J ends, which lost 4 bases and 0 bases, there was a span of 10 bases. Germline V CDR1 and CDR2: GTSNPN, SVGIG (reference sequence). The CDR3 reads CAWKDRGSYNEQFF. The CDR3 DNA follows: TGTGCCTGGAAGGACAGAGGCTCCTACAATGAGCAGTTCTTC.

The rearrangement links TRBV5-1 to TRBJ2-2, with 9 bases fitting TRBD1. The germline V gene encodes CDR1 SGHRS and CDR2 YFSETQ. The CDR3 is made up of 15 amino acids. V was pared by 4 bases and J by 6 bases, with 7 bases of the junction left unmatched. Here the CDR3 reads CASSLTGGVAGELFF. The DNA of the CDR3 is TGCGCCAGCAGCCTTACAGGGGGCGTAGCCGGGGAGCTGTTTTTT. Variable domain in full (rest from reference TRBV5-1 and TRBJ2-2): KAGVTQTPRYLIKTRGQQVTLSCSPISGHRSVSWYQQTPGQGLQFLFEYFSETQRNKGNFPGRFSGRQFSNSRSEMNVSTLELGDSALYLCASSLTGGVAGELFFGEGSRLTVL.

This chain uses TRBV10-3 with TRBJ2-7; D gene ambiguous. Germline-derived CDR1 and CDR2 are ENHRY and SYGVKD. There are 13 residues in the CDR3. Trimming stripped 2 bases from V and 3 bases from J, with 8 bases between. For the CDR3, the DNA is TGTGCCATCAGTGAGGGTCCAGACTACGAGCAGTACTTC. It encodes CAISEGPDYEQYF.

This rearrangement joins TRBV11-2 to TRBJ1-2; D is ambiguous. The ends were cut back, 1 base at V and 2 bases at J, with 8 bases in the middle. This CDR3 is built from 14 residues. Germline V gene sequence: CDR1 SGHAT, CDR2 FQNNGV. CDR3 bases: TGTGCCAGCAGCTTAGGGTGGGGAAACTATGGCTACACCTTC. Its translation is CASSLGWGNYGYTF.

The V and J genes are TRBV25-1 and TRBJ2-3; weak D call: TRBD2 (7 bases). With 4 bases removed from V and 4 bases from J, the gap between germline ends came to 12 bases. Germline CDR1 is MGHDK and CDR2 is SYGVNS. The CDR3 length is 14 residues. CDR3 nucleotides: TGTGCCAGCAGTGGGGGGGGCTTTGCAGATACGCAGTATTTT. This codes for CASSGGGFADTQYF.

V usage is TRBV7-9 and J usage is TRBJ2-5; 8 nucleotides agree with TRBD1. CDR3 length: 17 amino acids. The germline CDR1 and CDR2 sequences are SEHNR and FQNEAQ (reference sequence). With V trimmed by 3 bases and J by 2 bases, 11 bases remained unmatched. The CDR3 coding sequence is TGTGCCAGCAGCTTCACGGGACAGGTTCATCAACAAGAGACCCAGTACTTC. It is translated as CASSFTGQVHQQETQYF.

This chain links TRBV4-2 with TRBJ2-3; D assignment may be TRBD1 or TRBD2 (5 bases each). Germline CDR1 reads LGHNA; CDR2 reads YNFKEQ. The ends were cut back, 2 bases at V and 4 bases at J, with 16 bases in the middle. The CDR3 contains 16 residues. The CDR3 spells CASSQPRGLHPDTQYF. As DNA, the CDR3 is TGTGCCAGCAGCCAACCCCGGGGCCTACATCCAGATACGCAGTATTTT.